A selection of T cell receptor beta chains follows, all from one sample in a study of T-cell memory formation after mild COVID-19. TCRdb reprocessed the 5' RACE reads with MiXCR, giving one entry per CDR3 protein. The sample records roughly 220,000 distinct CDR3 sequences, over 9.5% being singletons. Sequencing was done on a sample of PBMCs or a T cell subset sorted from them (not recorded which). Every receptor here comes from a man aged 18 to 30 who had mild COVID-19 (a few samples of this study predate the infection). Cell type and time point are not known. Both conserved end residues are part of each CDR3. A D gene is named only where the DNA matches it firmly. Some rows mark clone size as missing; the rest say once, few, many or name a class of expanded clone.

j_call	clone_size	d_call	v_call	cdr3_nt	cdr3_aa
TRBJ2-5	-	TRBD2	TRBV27	TGTGCCAGCAGACGAACAGGGTACGGGGGGGTCCAAGAGACCCAGTACTTC	CASRRTGYGGVQETQYF
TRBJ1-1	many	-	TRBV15	TGTGCCACCAGCAGAGATGCTGGGATGAACACTGAAGCTTTCTTT	CATSRDAGMNTEAFF
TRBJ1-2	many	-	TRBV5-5	TGTGCCAGCAGCTTGACCTACAGGGCTTCGGCCTATGGCTACACCTTC	CASSLTYRASAYGYTF
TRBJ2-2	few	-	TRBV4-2	TGTGCCAGCAGCCAGGGGGAGGTCGGGGAGCTGTTTTTT	CASSQGEVGELFF
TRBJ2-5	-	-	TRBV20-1	TGCAGTGCTAGACACTGGGAGACCCAGTACTTC	CSARHWETQYF
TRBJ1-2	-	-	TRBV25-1	TGTGCCAGCAGGCAAAACACTGACTATGGCTACACCTTC	CASRQNTDYGYTF
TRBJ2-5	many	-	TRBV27	TGTGCCAGCAGTTCCTCCGGGACCGCCTGGGCCCAGTACTTC	CASSSSGTAWAQYF
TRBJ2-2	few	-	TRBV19	TGTGCCAGTAGTGATCATTTCACCGGGGAGCTGTTTTTT	CASSDHFTGELFF
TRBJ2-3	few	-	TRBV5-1	TGCGCCAGCAGCGGTCGGGGGCACACAGATACGCAGTATTTT	CASSGRGHTDTQYF
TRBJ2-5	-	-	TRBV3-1	TGTGCCAGCAGCCTCACCGCCAGCGGGCAAGAGACCCAGTACTTC	CASSLTASGQETQYF
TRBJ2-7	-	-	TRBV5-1	TGCGCCAGCAGCCCCCCTCATGGGGGAGGAGGCTACGAGCAGTACTTC	CASSPPHGGGGYEQYF
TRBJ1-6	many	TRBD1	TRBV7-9	TGTGCCAGCAGAGGACAGGTTGGGAATTCACCCCTCCACTTT	CASRGQVGNSPLHF
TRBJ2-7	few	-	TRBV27	TGTGCCAGCAGCGGAGGGTCGGTCGGGTTCTACGAGCAGTACTTC	CASSGGSVGFYEQYF
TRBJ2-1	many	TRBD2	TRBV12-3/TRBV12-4	TGTGCCAGCAGTTCCGGGGCGGGGGGTCCCAATGAGCAGTTCTTC	CASSSGAGGPNEQFF
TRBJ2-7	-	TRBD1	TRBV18	TGTGCCAGCTCCTCGGGACAGGGGAGCTCCTACGAGCAGTACTTC	CASSSGQGSSYEQYF
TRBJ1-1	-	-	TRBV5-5	TGTGCCAGCAGCTTGAGTTATTGGGAGGAAATGAACACTGAAGCTTTCTTT	CASSLSYWEEMNTEAFF
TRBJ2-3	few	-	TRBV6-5	TGTGCCACCCTTCCGGAAGGAAGCCCCACAGATACGCAGTATTTT	CATLPEGSPTDTQYF
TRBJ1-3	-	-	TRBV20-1	TGCAGTGCTAGGCGGGGGTATGAAAACACCATATATTTT	CSARRGYENTIYF
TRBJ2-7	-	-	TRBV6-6	TGTGCCAGCAGCCGTCTAGCGTACGAGCAGTACTTC	CASSRLAYEQYF
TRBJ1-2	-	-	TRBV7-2	TGTGCCAGCAGTCGGCTCTATGGCTACACCTTC	CASSRLYGYTF
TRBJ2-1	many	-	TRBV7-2	TGTGCCAGCAGCTTAGCAGGGAACAATGAGCAGTTCTTC	CASSLAGNNEQFF
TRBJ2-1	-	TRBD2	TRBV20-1	TGCAGTGCAAAGGGACTAGCGCTCTACAATGAGCAGTTCTTC	CSAKGLALYNEQFF
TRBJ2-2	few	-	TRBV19	TGTGCCAGTAGTATCTTTTCCATCCCCGGGGAGCTGTTTTTT	CASSIFSIPGELFF
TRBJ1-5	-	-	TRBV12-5	TGTGCTAGTGGTCCCCCCTTGCCCCAGCATTTT	CASGPPLPQHF
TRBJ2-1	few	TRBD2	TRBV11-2	TGTGCCAGCAGCTTGCCGCTAGCGGCCAACTCCTACAATGAGCAGTTCTTC	CASSLPLAANSYNEQFF
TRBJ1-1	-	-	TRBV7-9	TGTGCCAGCAGCTTAGCGGTACTATCCTACACTGAAGCTTTCTTT	CASSLAVLSYTEAFF
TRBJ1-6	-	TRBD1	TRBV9	TGTGCCAGCAGCGTAGAATGGGACAGGGCTTCACACCTCCACTTT	CASSVEWDRASHLHF
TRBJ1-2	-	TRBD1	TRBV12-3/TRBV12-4	TGTGCCAGCAGTTTGTTACAGGGGCGGAACTATGGCTACACCTTC	CASSLLQGRNYGYTF
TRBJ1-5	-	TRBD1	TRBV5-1	TGCGCCAGCAGCCACGAACCCAGGGGGAGCAATCAGCCCCAGCATTTT	CASSHEPRGSNQPQHF
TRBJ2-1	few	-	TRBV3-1	TGTGCCAGCAGCCTCGTTGAGGGAGAGCAGTTCTTC	CASSLVEGEQFF
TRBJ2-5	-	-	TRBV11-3	TGTGCCAGCAGCTCCCTAGGGGACCTTGAGACCCAGTACTTC	CASSSLGDLETQYF
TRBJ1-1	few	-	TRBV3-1	TGTGCCAGCAGCCAAGGTGGGCAACGGATTACTGAAGCTTTCTTT	CASSQGGQRITEAFF
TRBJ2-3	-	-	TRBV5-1	TGCGCCAGCAGCTTGGTGGCGACAGTTAGCACAGATACGCAGTATTTT	CASSLVATVSTDTQYF
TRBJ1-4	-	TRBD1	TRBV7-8	TGTGCCAGCAGCCTCGACAGGGTGGGCGAAAAACTGTTTTTT	CASSLDRVGEKLFF
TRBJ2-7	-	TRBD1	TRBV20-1	TGCAGTGCTAGGGACAGGGGGGGCGAGCAGTACTTC	CSARDRGGEQYF
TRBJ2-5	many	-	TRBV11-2	TGTGCCAGCAGCACCGCTAGAGGGTGGGAGACCCAGTACTTC	CASSTARGWETQYF
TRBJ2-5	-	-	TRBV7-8	TGTGCCAGCAGCTTAGCGCACCGGGAAGAGACCCAGTACTTC	CASSLAHREETQYF
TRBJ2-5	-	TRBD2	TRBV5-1	TGCGCCAGCAGCTTGGCTAGCGGGGTTGAGACCCAGTACTTC	CASSLASGVETQYF
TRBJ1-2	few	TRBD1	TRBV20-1	TGCAGTGCTAGACTGGGACAGGTTTCCTATGGCTACACCTTC	CSARLGQVSYGYTF
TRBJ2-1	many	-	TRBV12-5	TGTGCTAGTGGTACCACAGGGAGGGTAACCAATGAGCAGTTCTTC	CASGTTGRVTNEQFF
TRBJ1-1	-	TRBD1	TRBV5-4	TGTGCCAGCAGCCGGGACAGGGAATTGGAGGCTTTCTTT	CASSRDRELEAFF
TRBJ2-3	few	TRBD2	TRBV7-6	TGTGCCAGCAGCCACCAAGCGGGGGGGTACTCCTCAGGAGATACGCAGTATTTT	CASSHQAGGYSSGDTQYF
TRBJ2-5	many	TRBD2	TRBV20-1	TGCAGTGCACGCCTAGCGGGGAGTTGGCAAGAGACCCAGTACTTC	CSARLAGSWQETQYF
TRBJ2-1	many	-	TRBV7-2	TGTGCCAGCAGCAAAGGCGGGGCCCGGCTGTTCTTC	CASSKGGARLFF
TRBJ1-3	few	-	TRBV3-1	TGTGCCAGCAGTCGACAGTCTGGAAACACCATATATTTT	CASSRQSGNTIYF
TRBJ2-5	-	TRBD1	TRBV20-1	TGCAGTGCCAAATCAACAGGGGATCAAGAGACCCAGTACTTC	CSAKSTGDQETQYF
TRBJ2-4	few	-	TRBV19	TGTGCCAGTACCCCCCGGGACGGGAAAAACATTCAGTACTTC	CASTPRDGKNIQYF
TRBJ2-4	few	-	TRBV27	TGTGCCAGCAGCCCCGTGAGGGCCGTCGGGGACATTCAGTACTTC	CASSPVRAVGDIQYF
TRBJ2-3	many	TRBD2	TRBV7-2	TGTGCCAGCAGCTTAGTCCCTAGCGGGGGCGCCACAGATACGCAGTATTTT	CASSLVPSGGATDTQYF
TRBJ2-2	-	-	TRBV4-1	TGCGCCAGCAGTCCCCCCGGGACAAACGGGGAGCTGTTTTTT	CASSPPGTNGELFF
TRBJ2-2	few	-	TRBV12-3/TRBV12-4	TGTGCCAGCAGTCACAGACGGCGGTACACCGGGGAGCTGTTTTTT	CASSHRRRYTGELFF